The 19 T cell receptor beta chains listed next were all sequenced from one sample in a study of blood T cells in healthy people across ages. For the second PCR, which ran for roughly 6 to 11 cycles, a sample-barcoded 5' primer and a J-beta primer mix were used. A single record per CDR3 protein comes from TCRdb applying MiXCR to the 5' RACE reads. The table lists about a million distinct CDR3 sequences, roughly 51% of them singletons. Sequenced material: blood. The source is an older woman in good health.

V usage is TRBV7-2 and J usage is TRBJ2-7; possible D gene TRBD2, 5 bases. Matching the DNA end better, TRBJ2-5 makes the J call doubtful. CDR3 size: 14 residues. From germline, CDR1 is SGHTA and CDR2 FQGNSA. The CDR3 DNA sequence: TGTGCCAGCAGCTTAGACTTCGGGGTTGGGACCCAGTACTTC. It codes for CASSLDFGVGTQYF.

The chain carries TRBV13 and TRBJ2-4; TRBD2 is a possible D gene (6 bases). There are 13 residues in the CDR3. In germline, CDR1 is PRHDT, CDR2 FYEKMQ (reference sequence). Between the trimmed V and J ends, which lost 5 bases and 9 bases, there was a span of 14 bases. In nucleotides, the CDR3 is TGTGCCAGCAGCAAGCAGGGAGGTGGCATTCAGTACTTC. Its translation: CASSKQGGGIQYF. Combining the CDR3 with reference TRBV13 and TRBJ2-4 gives the whole variable domain AAGVIQSPRHLIKEKRETATLKCYPIPRHDTVYWYQQGPGQDPQFLISFYEKMQSDKGSIPDRFSAQQFSDYHSELNMSSLELGDSALYFCASSKQGGGIQYFGAGTRLSVL.

On this clonotype: A much larger clone sits a single nucleotide away, making a read error possible. The chain has TRBV29-1 and TRBJ2-1, with 14 bases that match TRBD2. With 6 bases clipped from V and 10 bases from J, the junction kept 11 bases outside the gene matches. The germline gives CDR1 SQVTM, CDR2 ANQGSEA. The CDR3 extends over 15 amino acids. The CDR3 loop reads CSVRGTSGSSYEQFF. In DNA form, the CDR3 reads TGCAGCGTGCGTGGGACTAGCGGGAGCTCCTACGAGCAGTTCTTC.

This clonotype was observed a handful of times. V and J are TRBV28 and TRBJ2-7, with D perhaps TRBD2 (6 bases). The CDR3 runs 13 residues. Trimming removed 3 bases at V and 2 bases at J, with 8 bases between. Germline V gives CDR1 MDHEN, CDR2 SYDVKM. CDR3 nucleotide sequence: TGTGCCAGCAGTTTCGCGGGACCCTACGAGCAGTACTTC. Encoded protein: CASSFAGPYEQYF. Based on the CDR3 plus reference TRBV28 and TRBJ2-7, the full variable domain is DVKVTQSSRYLVKRTGEKVFLECVQDMDHENMFWYRQDPGLGLRLIYFSYDVKMKEKGDIPEGYSVSREKKERFSLILESASTNQTSMYLCASSFAGPYEQYFGPGTRLTVT.

The chain uses TRBV15 and TRBJ1-5; tentatively, D is TRBD1 (5 bases). CDR1 and CDR2 (germline): LNHNV, YYDKDF (reference sequence). There are 16 residues in the CDR3. The germline V and J ends were trimmed by 1 base and 6 bases, with 16 bases remaining between them. CDR3 in DNA: TGTGCCACCAGCAGAGTTTCACGGGGCGCGGGTCAGCCCCAGCATTTT. Encoded protein: CATSRVSRGAGQPQHF.

The chain couples TRBV20-1 to TRBJ2-7; D not resolved. The CDR3 sequence is 11 residues long. Between the trimmed V and J ends, which lost 8 bases and 3 bases, there was a span of 11 bases. Germline V lookup: CDR1 DFQATT, CDR2 SNEGSKA (reference sequence). For the CDR3, the DNA is TGCAGTACGAGCCAAGACTACGAGCAGTACTTC. Its protein product is CSTSQDYEQYF.

V gene TRBV7-2 combines with J gene TRBJ1-5; 7 nucleotides match TRBD1. After removal of 1 base from V and 15 bases from J, the junction contained 6 bases not matched to a gene. The CDR3 totals 12 residues. Germline CDR1 and CDR2: SGHTA and FQGNSA. The CDR3 nucleotides read TGTGCCAGCAGCTTAGATCAGGGGGATCGGCATTTT. It translates to CASSLDQGDRHF. Filled out from reference TRBV7-2 and TRBJ1-5, the complete variable domain reads GAGVSQSPSNKVTEKGKDVELRCDPISGHTALYWYRQSLGQGLEFLIYFQGNSAPDKSGLPSDRFSAERTGGSVSTLTIQRTQQEDSAVYLCASSLDQGDRHFGDGTRLSIL.

The chain combines TRBV11-2 with TRBJ2-3, with TRBD2 as a possible D gene (6 bases). The germline V gene has CDR1 SGHAT and CDR2 FQNNGV. The CDR3 contains 14 residues. Trimming took off 0 bases at V and 3 bases at J, with 7 bases between the two ends. CDR3 protein: CASSLEGTTDTQYF. CDR3 DNA sequence: TGTGCCAGCAGCTTAGAGGGGACTACAGATACGCAGTATTTT.

This chain links TRBV28 with TRBJ2-5, with D possibly TRBD2 on 5 matching bases. The V and J ends lost 3 bases and 5 bases respectively, with 19 bases between them. CDR1 is MDHEN and CDR2 is SYDVKM in the germline V gene. This CDR3 contains 16 residues. CDR3 loop: CASSFYPGLGEETQYF. CDR3 bases: TGTGCCAGCAGTTTTTATCCCGGACTCGGCGAGGAGACCCAGTACTTC.

V and J are TRBV3-1 and TRBJ1-4, with 9 bases aligning to TRBD1. This CDR3 spans 16 amino acids. Germline lookup yields CDR1 LGHDT and CDR2 YNNKEL (reference sequence). Unmatched junction bases numbered 8, after V lost 3 bases and J lost 6 bases. This CDR3 reads CASSQFPGQGDEKLFF. In DNA, the CDR3 is TGTGCCAGCAGCCAGTTCCCGGGACAGGGAGATGAAAAACTGTTTTTT.

The chain has TRBV20-1 and TRBJ1-2; 9 bases map to TRBD1. V lost 7 bases, J lost 0 bases, and 9 bases stayed unmatched. This CDR3 contains 15 residues. Germline CDR1 reads DFQATT; CDR2 reads SNEGSKA (reference sequence). CDR3 bases: TGCAGTGACGCACAGGGGGCTCCACCTAACTATGGCTACACCTTC. Encoded protein: CSDAQGAPPNYGYTF.

V is TRBV12-3 or TRBV12-4 and J is TRBJ1-5; D is unresolved. The V end lost 2 bases, the J end lost 1 base, and 9 bases lay between the germline ends. The CDR3 has 15 amino acids. This CDR3 reads CASSLSDRSNQPQHF. The CDR3 bases are TGTGCCAGCAGTTTATCCGACCGGAGCAATCAGCCCCAGCATTTT.

This clonotype was detected a few times. The chain has TRBV28 and TRBJ1-1, with 9 nucleotides matching TRBD1. The CDR3 runs to 15 residues. V shed 5 bases, J shed 6 bases, and the junction held 10 bases outside the gene matches. Germline values: CDR1 MDHEN, CDR2 SYDVKM. The CDR3 sequence: CASSPLTGGAAEAFF. The CDR3 bases are TGTGCCAGCAGTCCGCTCACAGGGGGCGCCGCTGAAGCTTTCTTT.

The V gene is TRBV7-2, the J gene TRBJ2-1; 10 bases fit TRBD2. The CDR3 is made up of 16 amino acids. Germline CDR1 is SGHTA and CDR2 is FQGNSA. The J segment lost 9 bases and the V segment lost 1 base, leaving 9 bases of the junction unmatched. CDR3 DNA sequence: TGTGCCAGCAGCTTAGTTCCAAGCGGGAGGGCCCCTGAGCAGTTCTTC. Protein sequence: CASSLVPSGRAPEQFF.

The V call is TRBV6-2 or TRBV6-3, the J call TRBJ2-4; D is perhaps TRBD2 (6 bases). The CDR3 covers 15 residues. Trimming shortened V by 6 bases and J by 8 bases, and 20 bases separated the two germline ends. The V gene's germline CDR1 is MNHEY and CDR2 SVGEGT. The CDR3 nucleotides read TGTGCCAGCAGACCCGGGGCGGGACGAGAACACATTCAGTACTTC. This gives the protein CASRPGAGREHIQYF.

J is TRBJ2-3 and V is TRBV11-1; 11 positions match TRBD2. The CDR3 covers 22 residues. V shed 5 bases, J shed 4 bases, and the junction held 26 bases outside the gene matches. The V gene's germline CDR1 is SGHAT and CDR2 FQDESV (reference sequence). CDR3 sequence reads: CASSSFSPRLAGGAWLADTQYF. The CDR3 DNA sequence: TGTGCCAGCAGCAGCTTTTCCCCACGGCTAGCGGGAGGCGCATGGCTGGCAGATACGCAGTATTTT.

The chain links TRBV5-5 to TRBJ1-1, with D perhaps matching TRBD1 (5 bases). V lost 3 bases and J lost 0, with 6 bases in between. CDR3 length: 13 amino acids. Germline CDR1 reads SGHKS; CDR2 reads YYEKEE (reference sequence). The CDR3 spells CASSSDMNTEAFF. The CDR3 DNA is TGTGCCAGCAGCTCGGACATGAACACTGAAGCTTTCTTT.

This clonotype was found many times. The chain carries TRBV29-1 and TRBJ2-5; D may correspond to TRBD1 or TRBD2 (5 bases each). The CDR3 sequence is 13 residues long. V was clipped by 3 bases and J by 6 bases, with 14 bases between them. The germline V gene has CDR1 SQVTM and CDR2 ANQGSEA. The CDR3 spells CSVEAGLGKTQYF. The CDR3 bases are TGCAGCGTTGAGGCAGGGCTCGGGAAGACCCAGTACTTC. The complete variable domain, with remaining parts taken from reference TRBV29-1 and TRBJ2-5, reads SAVISQKPSRDICQRGTSLTIQCQVDSQVTMMFWYRQQPGQSLTLIATANQGSEATYESGFVIDKFPISRPNLTFSTLTVSNMSPEDSSIYLCSVEAGLGKTQYFGPGTRLLVL.

The chain uses TRBV4-3 and TRBJ1-1; D is unresolved. Deletions cut 0 bases from V and 5 bases from J, with 7 bases between. Per germline, CDR1 LGHNA and CDR2 YSLEER. The CDR3 consists of 13 residues. The CDR3 nucleotides read TGCGCCAGCAGCCAAGAATATTTGACTGAAGCTTTCTTT. Translating gives CASSQEYLTEAFF.